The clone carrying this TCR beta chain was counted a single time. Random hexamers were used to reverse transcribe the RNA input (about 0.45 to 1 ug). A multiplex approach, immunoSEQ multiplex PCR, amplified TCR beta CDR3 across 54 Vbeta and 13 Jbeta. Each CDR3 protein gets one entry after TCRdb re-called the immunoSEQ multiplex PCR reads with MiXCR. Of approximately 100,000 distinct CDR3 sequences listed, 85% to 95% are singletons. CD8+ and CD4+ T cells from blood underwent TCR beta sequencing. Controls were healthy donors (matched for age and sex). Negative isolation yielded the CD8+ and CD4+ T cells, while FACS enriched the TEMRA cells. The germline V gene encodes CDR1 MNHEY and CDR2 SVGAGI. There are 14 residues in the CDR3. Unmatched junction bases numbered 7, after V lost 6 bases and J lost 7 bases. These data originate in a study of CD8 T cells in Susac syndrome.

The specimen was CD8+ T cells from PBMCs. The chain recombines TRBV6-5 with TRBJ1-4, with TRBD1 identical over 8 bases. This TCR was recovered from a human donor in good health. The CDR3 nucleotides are TGTGCCAGCAGCTACGGACAGGGAGGTGAAAAACTGTTTTTT. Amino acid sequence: CASSYGQGGEKLFF.